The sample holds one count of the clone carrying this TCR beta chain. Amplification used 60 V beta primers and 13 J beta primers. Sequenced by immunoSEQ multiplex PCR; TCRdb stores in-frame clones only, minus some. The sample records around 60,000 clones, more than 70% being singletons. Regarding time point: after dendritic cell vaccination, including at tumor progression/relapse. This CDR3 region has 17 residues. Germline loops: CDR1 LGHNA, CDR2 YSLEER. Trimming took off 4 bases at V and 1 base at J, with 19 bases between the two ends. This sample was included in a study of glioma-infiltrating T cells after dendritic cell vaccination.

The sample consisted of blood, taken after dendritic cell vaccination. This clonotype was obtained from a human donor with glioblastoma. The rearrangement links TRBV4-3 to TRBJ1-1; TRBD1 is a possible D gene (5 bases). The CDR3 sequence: CASSRTVTGTTNTEAFF. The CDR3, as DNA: TGCGCCAGCAGCCGCACGGTGACCGGGACTACGAACACTGAAGCTTTCTTT.